This T cell receptor beta chain appears in the sequencing data of a study of blood T cell repertoires in COVID-19. Study summary: Researchers got acute and convalescent COVID-19 samples from the United States, Italy and Spain. From T cells, B-cell-depleted T cells, or PBMCs came the material, which was cDNA or gDNA.

Study processing details: Amplification of reference gene primers was used by the study to estimate nucleated cell counts. Data came from immunoSEQ multiplex PCR; TCRdb stores just in-frame clones and leaves some out. V, J and clone size are taken as reported in that table, and D and trimming were inferred from the DNA itself. The table lists approximately 74,000 clones, 84% of them singletons. This clone has just one count. Germline V CDR1 and CDR2: SQVTM, ANQGSEA. The ends lost 6 bases at V and 5 bases at J; junction bases unmatched: 13. This CDR3 is 16 amino acids long. The TCR sequence derives from a man in his 70s with acute or convalescent COVID-19. The chain carries TRBV29-1 and TRBJ2-5, with 12 positions matching TRBD2. The sequencing sample was made of peripheral blood. CDR3 nucleotide sequence: TGCAGCGTGGGGGGCAGACTAGCGGGAGTGAGGGAGACCCAGTACTTC. It yields the protein CSVGGRLAGVRETQYF.